The 27 T cell receptor beta chains below were found in one sample sequenced in a study of spatial heterogeneity in lung cancer. Via MiXCR, TCRdb re-called the 5' RACE reads, giving one row per CDR3 protein. The table includes fewer than 150,000 distinct CDR3 sequences, roughly 10% detected once. Time point described: blood at routine non-recurrence follow-up after resection. The sample here was PBMCs, taken at follow-up. The receptors were sampled from a female donor with early-stage non-small cell lung cancer.

The sample holds many counts of this clonotype. This chain joins TRBV12-3 or TRBV12-4 and TRBJ1-5; D gene uncertain. The CDR3 spans 14 residues. Deletions cut 4 bases from V and 7 bases from J, with 14 bases between. The CDR3 DNA reads TGTGCCAGCAGTTACGCCAGTGGCAGCCAGCCCCAGCATTTT. Protein: CASSYASGSQPQHF.

This rearrangement joins TRBV29-1 to TRBJ2-1; a possible D gene is TRBD1 (6 bases). Trimming removed 3 bases at V and 9 bases at J, with 12 bases between. This CDR3 contains 12 residues. The germline CDR1 and CDR2 sequences are SQVTM and ANQGSEA. The CDR3 nucleotides are TGCAGCGTTGACACAGGGTGGAGTGAGCAGTTCTTC. Protein product: CSVDTGWSEQFF.

The chain has TRBV18 and TRBJ2-1; D may match TRBD1 or TRBD2 (5 bases each). V shed 0 bases and J shed 0 bases, with 12 bases lying between them. Germline V CDR1 and CDR2: KGHSH, LQKENI. This CDR3 is 17 amino acids long. The CDR3 region is CASSPPVGEPSYNEQFF. The CDR3 region has the DNA TGTGCCAGCTCACCACCCGTGGGGGAACCCTCCTACAATGAGCAGTTCTTC.

The sample holds many counts of this clonotype. V and J are TRBV2 and TRBJ1-6; no definite D call. The CDR3 totals 17 residues. Germline CDR1 and CDR2: SNHLY and FYNNEI. V lost 6 bases and J lost 0, with 15 bases in between. The CDR3 loop reads CASRRTAAGSYNSPLHF. CDR3 bases: TGTGCCAGCAGACGGACCGCGGCGGGCTCCTATAATTCACCCCTCCACTTT.

This chain links TRBV6-4 with TRBJ2-3; 10 bases agree with TRBD2. CDR1 is MRHNA and CDR2 is SNTAGT in the germline V gene. Germline trimming cut 8 bases from V and 0 bases from J; bases unmatched to any gene: 5. The CDR3 is 15 residues long. The CDR3 is CASGSTSGSTDTQYF. In DNA form, the CDR3 reads TGTGCCAGCGGTTCGACTAGCGGGAGCACAGATACGCAGTATTTT.

This clonotype showed up just a few times. The chain uses TRBV20-1 and TRBJ2-1; 7 bases are shared with TRBD1. Unmatched junction bases numbered 6, after V lost 6 bases and J lost 1 base. The CDR3 runs 14 residues. Per germline, CDR1 DFQATT and CDR2 SNEGSKA (reference sequence). For the CDR3, the DNA is TGCAGTGCCACCGGGACAGTATCCTACAATGAGCAGTTCTTC. Protein product: CSATGTVSYNEQFF.

This clonotype was recorded many times. The genes are TRBV5-6 and TRBJ1-5, with a tentative D call TRBD1 (5 bases). The germline V gene encodes CDR1 SGHDT and CDR2 YYEEEE. This CDR3 contains 13 residues. V lost 4 bases, J lost 8 bases, and 13 bases lay in between. CDR3 amino acids: CASSGGPSEPQHF. In nucleotides, the CDR3 is TGTGCCAGCAGCGGGGGACCCTCCGAGCCCCAGCATTTT.

The gene calls are TRBV18 and TRBJ1-4; 7 nucleotides align to TRBD1. CDR1 is KGHSH, CDR2 LQKENI, per germline. J lost 8 bases, V lost 5 bases, and 8 bases had no gene match. CDR3 length: 14 amino acids. The CDR3 nucleotides are TGTGCCAGCTCAACCGGTCTCAGGGGGGAAAAACTGTTTTTT. Residues: CASSTGLRGEKLFF.

The chain couples TRBV5-4 to TRBJ1-1; tentative D call: TRBD1 (5 bases). The germline V gene has CDR1 SGHNT and CDR2 YYREEE (reference sequence). The CDR3 runs to 15 residues. The V gene lost 4 bases and the J gene lost 2 bases, with 15 bases spanning the gap. Here the CDR3 reads CASSQTGPRNTEAFF. The CDR3, as DNA: TGTGCCAGCAGCCAAACAGGCCCCAGAAACACTGAAGCTTTCTTT.

This clonotype was counted ten times or more. The rearrangement joins TRBV18 to TRBJ1-1; D might be TRBD1 (6 bases). The length of the CDR3 is 15 residues. The germline V gene encodes CDR1 KGHSH and CDR2 LQKENI. V shed 2 bases and J shed 3 bases, with 13 bases lying between them. The CDR3 reads CASSPVQGMYTEAFF. In DNA form, the CDR3 reads TGTGCCAGCTCACCAGTTCAGGGGATGTACACTGAAGCTTTCTTT.

Comments on this clonotype: This sequence may be a read error, since a much larger clone differs from it by one base. The chain has TRBV3-1 and TRBJ1-4, with unresolved D. Germline V CDR1 and CDR2: LGHDT, YNNKEL (reference sequence). CDR3 length: 16 residues. The CDR3 spells CASSQGVTVTSEKLFF. The CDR3 nucleotides are TGTGCCAGCAGCCAAGGAGTAACCGTTACTAGTGAAAAACTGTTTTTT.

The genes are TRBV6-6 and TRBJ2-7, with 7 bases aligning to TRBD2. The V segment lost 6 bases and the J segment 1 base; nucleotides outside the gene matches: 9. The germline gives CDR1 MNHNY, CDR2 SVGAGI (reference sequence). This CDR3 is built from 15 residues. CDR3 bases: TGTGCCAGCAGCCCTTTGGGAGGGCGGTCCTACGAGCAGTACTTC. Translation gives CASSPLGGRSYEQYF.

This clonotype was counted many times. This chain uses TRBV20-1 with TRBJ1-1, with a tentative D call TRBD1 (5 bases). The CDR3 runs 14 residues. V lost 1 base and J lost 0, with 9 bases in between. The V gene's germline CDR1 is DFQATT and CDR2 SNEGSKA (reference sequence). CDR3 amino acids: CSARAGRLNTEAFF. CDR3 DNA: TGCAGTGCTAGAGCGGGACGTCTGAACACTGAAGCTTTCTTT.

The chain employs TRBV2 and TRBJ2-2; 8 bases agree with TRBD1. From germline, CDR1 is SNHLY and CDR2 FYNNEI. Germline trimming cut 1 base from V and 6 bases from J; bases unmatched to any gene: 4. The CDR3 is 15 amino acids. CDR3: CASSEGTGSAGELFF. In DNA, the CDR3 is TGTGCCAGCAGTGAAGGGACAGGGAGTGCCGGGGAGCTGTTTTTT.

This clonotype turned up a few times. The CDR3 end shows no conserved phenylalanine or tryptophan, and so a read error is likely. The limits of the CDR3 on the DNA are not certain, so only TCRdb's listed CDR3 is given. The chain couples TRBV6-5 to TRBJ1-4; the D call TRBD1 from the table was never checked on the DNA. Counting both end residues, the CDR3 totals 9 amino acids. CDR1 MNHEY and CDR2 SVGAGI come from the germline V gene. The CDR3 loop is CASRSGRGG.

The V gene is TRBV28, the J gene TRBJ2-3; 7 nucleotides align to TRBD1. Per the germline V gene, CDR1 is MDHEN and CDR2 is SYDVKM. The V gene end was trimmed by 5 bases and the J gene end by 1 base; junction bases not matched to a gene: 12. This CDR3 comprises 17 residues. The CDR3 loop reads CASSILRQGLGTDTQYF. DNA of the CDR3: TGTGCCAGCAGTATCCTTCGACAGGGCCTAGGCACAGATACGCAGTATTTT. The full variable domain, with the rest looked up from reference TRBV28 and TRBJ2-3, is DVKVTQSSRYLVKRTGEKVFLECVQDMDHENMFWYRQDPGLGLRLIYFSYDVKMKEKGDIPEGYSVSREKKERFSLILESASTNQTSMYLCASSILRQGLGTDTQYFGPGTRLTVL.

The chain joins TRBV10-3 to TRBJ2-7; D remains unclear. CDR3 length: 12 amino acids. The ends were cut back, 5 bases at V and 6 bases at J, with 11 bases in the middle. Germline loops: CDR1 ENHRY, CDR2 SYGVKD. CDR3 bases: TGTGCCATCAGTTTACAAATTTGCGAGCAGTACGTC. Translation gives CAISLQICEQYV.

This clonotype turned up a few times. The DNA of the CDR3 is TGTGCCAGCAGCCCTTATGGCAGGGGGGGCTCTGGGGCCAACGTCCTGACTTTC. Its translation: CASSPYGRGGSGANVLTF. The gene calls are TRBV28 and TRBJ2-6; possibly TRBD1 or TRBD2 for D (7 bases each). There are 18 residues in the CDR3. Germline V lookup: CDR1 MDHEN, CDR2 SYDVKM. V lost 6 bases, J lost 0 bases, and 18 bases lay in between.

This chain connects TRBV3-1 to TRBJ2-6; TRBD2 matches at 13 bases. Trimming took 6 bases from V and 0 from J; bases not matched to a gene: 2. The CDR3 extends over 17 amino acids. Germline V gene sequence: CDR1 LGHDT, CDR2 YNNKEL (reference sequence). CDR3 region: CASRLAGGSSGANVLTF. CDR3 in DNA: TGTGCCAGCAGACTAGCGGGAGGGAGCTCTGGGGCCAACGTCCTGACTTTC.

The chain recombines TRBV7-2 with TRBJ2-1, with unresolved D. V was cut by 5 bases and J by 5 bases, with 13 bases left in between. Germline CDR1 reads SGHTA; CDR2 reads FQGNSA. The CDR3 sequence is 14 residues long. The CDR3, as DNA: TGTGCCAGCAGCGATCATGACCCTCACAATGAGCAGTTCTTC. This codes for CASSDHDPHNEQFF.

The rearrangement joins TRBV7-8 to TRBJ2-7; 13 nucleotides agree with TRBD2. Germline assignment: CDR1 SGHVS and CDR2 FQNEAQ. V shed 5 bases and J 6 bases; nucleotides not matched to a gene: 4. The CDR3 length is 14 residues. CDR3 residues: CASSRTSGSSEQYF. CDR3 DNA: TGTGCCAGCAGCCGGACTAGCGGGAGTAGCGAGCAGTACTTC. The full variable domain, in which reference TRBV7-8 and TRBJ2-7 provide the parts outside the CDR3, is GAGVSQSPRYKVAKRGQDVALRCDPISGHVSLFWYQQALGQGPEFLTYFQNEAQLDKSGLPSDRFFAERPEGSVSTLKIQRTQQEDSAVYLCASSRTSGSSEQYFGPGTRLTVT.

The chain joins TRBV20-1 to TRBJ2-2; tentatively, D is TRBD1 or TRBD2 (5 bases each). The CDR3 totals 14 residues. In germline, CDR1 is DFQATT, CDR2 SNEGSKA (reference sequence). The germline V and J ends were trimmed by 6 bases and 10 bases, with 21 bases remaining between them. The CDR3 bases are TGCAGTGCCAGGACTTTCGCTGGGGCGACGGAGCTGTTTTTT. Amino acid sequence: CSARTFAGATELFF.

CDR3 in amino acids: CASSQEGGPDTQYF. The CDR3 DNA reads as TGTGCCAGCAGCCAAGAGGGGGGTCCAGATACGCAGTATTTT. V is TRBV3-1 and J is TRBJ2-3; D is possibly TRBD2 (6 bases). The V and J ends lost 0 bases and 4 bases respectively, with 8 bases between them. Germline lookup yields CDR1 LGHDT and CDR2 YNNKEL (reference sequence). The CDR3 is made up of 14 amino acids.

This clonotype has just a few counts. This chain links TRBV6-5 with TRBJ2-7; 9 positions match TRBD2. CDR3 length equals 17 residues. Trimming at V came to 0 bases and at J to 0 bases, leaving 6 bases not matched to a gene. Germline assignment: CDR1 MNHEY and CDR2 SVGAGI. CDR3 nucleotides: TGTGCCAGCAGTTACTCGGGGCTAGCGGGACGCTCCTACGAGCAGTACTTC. As protein: CASSYSGLAGRSYEQYF.

This clonotype was seen a handful of times. As DNA, the CDR3 is TGCGCCAGCAGCCCCGGGACAGGGTCCTACGAGCAGTACGTC. This encodes CASSPGTGSYEQYV. V is TRBV5-1 and J is TRBJ2-7; 9 nucleotides agree with TRBD1. The CDR3 runs to 14 residues. The trim removed 4 bases at V and 1 base at J, leaving 3 bases unmatched. Germline V lookup: CDR1 SGHRS, CDR2 YFSETQ.

At least ten counts were recorded for this clonotype. The chain combines TRBV27 with TRBJ2-1; 12 bases agree with TRBD1. This CDR3 region has 18 residues. The germline CDR1 and CDR2 sequences are MNHEY and SMNVEV (reference sequence). V was pared by 2 bases and J by 2 bases, with 7 bases of the junction left unmatched. DNA for the CDR3: TGTGCCAGCAGTTTAGGGACAGGGGGCGTTGAAGCCTACAATGAGCAGTTCTTC. It specifies CASSLGTGGVEAYNEQFF.

V is TRBV11-2 and J is TRBJ2-7; D not certain. Germline CDR1 SGHAT, CDR2 FQNNGV. The V and J ends lost 3 bases and 3 bases respectively, with 15 bases between them. This CDR3 has 15 residues. In DNA form, the CDR3 reads TGTGCCAGCAGCTTGGTCCGCGGAGAAAGCTACGAGCAGTACTTC. Translation gives CASSLVRGESYEQYF.